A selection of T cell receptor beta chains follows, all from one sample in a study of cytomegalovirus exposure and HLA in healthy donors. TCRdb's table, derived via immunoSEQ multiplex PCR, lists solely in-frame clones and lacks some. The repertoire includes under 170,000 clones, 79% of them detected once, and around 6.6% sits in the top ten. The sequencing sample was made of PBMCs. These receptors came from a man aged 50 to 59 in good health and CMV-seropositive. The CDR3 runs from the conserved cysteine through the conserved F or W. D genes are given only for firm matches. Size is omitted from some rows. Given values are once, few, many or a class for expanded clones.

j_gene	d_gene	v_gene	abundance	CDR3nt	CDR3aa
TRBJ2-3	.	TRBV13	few	TGTGCCAGCAGCTCCCTGGGGGGAGGGGGTGCAGATACGCAGTATTTT	CASSSLGGGGADTQYF
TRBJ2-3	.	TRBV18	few	TGTGCCAGCTCACCAAGTGGTGGCGGAGATACGCAGTATTTT	CASSPSGGGDTQYF
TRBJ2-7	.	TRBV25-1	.	TGTGCCAGCAGTGAGACACGGTACTTC	CASSETRYF
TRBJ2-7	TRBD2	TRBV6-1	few	TGTGCCAGCAGTGAAGGGGGAGGGGTCTACGAGCAGTACTTC	CASSEGGGVYEQYF
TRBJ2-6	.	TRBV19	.	TGTGCCAGTAGCACCTTGACAGGAAGCACTGGGGCCAACGTCCTGACTTTC	CASSTLTGSTGANVLTF
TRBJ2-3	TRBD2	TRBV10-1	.	TGCGCCAGCAGTGACTCGAGGGAGGGAGGAGATACGCAGTATTTT	CASSDSREGGDTQYF
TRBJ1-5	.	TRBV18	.	TGTGCCAGCTCCCAGGACAACAATCAGCCCCAGCATTTT	CASSQDNNQPQHF
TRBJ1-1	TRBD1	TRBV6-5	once	TGTGCCAGCAACAGGGGGCAATCTGAAGCTTTCTTT	CASNRGQSEAFF
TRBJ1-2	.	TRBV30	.	TGTGCCTGGAGTGTACAGGATGGCCATGGCTACACCTTC	CAWSVQDGHGYTF
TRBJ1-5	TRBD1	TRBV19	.	TGTGCCAGTAGTATAAGGGACAGAAATCAGCCCCAGCATTTT	CASSIRDRNQPQHF
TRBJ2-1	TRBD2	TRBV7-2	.	TGTGCCAGCAGCTTATGGGGCGGGAGGACTAATGAGCAGTTCTTC	CASSLWGGRTNEQFF
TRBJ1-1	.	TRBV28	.	TGTGCCAGCACCGGACACTCGAACACTGAAGCTTTCTTT	CASTGHSNTEAFF
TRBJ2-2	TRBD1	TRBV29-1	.	TGCAGCGTTGCTGGGGCAGGGGGTGGCACCGGGGAGCTGTTTTTT	CSVAGAGGGTGELFF
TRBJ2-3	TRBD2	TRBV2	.	TGTGCCAGCAGTCTTCGGCTAGCGGGAGCAGATACGCAGTATTTT	CASSLRLAGADTQYF
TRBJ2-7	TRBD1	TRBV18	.	TGTGCCAGCTCATGGGACAGGGGCTCCGAGCAGTACTTC	CASSWDRGSEQYF
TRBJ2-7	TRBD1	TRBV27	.	TGTGCCAGCAGTTTATCCCCCGGGACAGGGGGCTACGAGCAGTACTTC	CASSLSPGTGGYEQYF
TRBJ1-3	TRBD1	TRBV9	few	TGTGCCAGCAGCGTAGCGGACAGGAGAACCTCTGGAAACACCATATATTTT	CASSVADRRTSGNTIYF
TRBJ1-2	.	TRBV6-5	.	TGTGCCAGCAGTTACTCATGGGACTCGATGGGAGGCTACACCTTC	CASSYSWDSMGGYTF
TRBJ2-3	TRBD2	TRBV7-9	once	TGTGCCACCGGGGCTAGCGGGTTAAATACGCAGTATTTT	CATGASGLNTQYF
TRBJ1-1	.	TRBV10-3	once	TGTGCCATCAGTGAAGGCATGCGGGGGAAGACTGAAGCTTTCTTT	CAISEGMRGKTEAFF
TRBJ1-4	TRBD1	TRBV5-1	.	TGCGCCAGCAGCTTGGGGACAGGGGAGAATGAAAAACTGTTTTTT	CASSLGTGENEKLFF
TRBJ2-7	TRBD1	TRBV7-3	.	TGTGCCAGCAGCCCCCCGGGACAGCTCGACTACGAGCAGTACTTC	CASSPPGQLDYEQYF
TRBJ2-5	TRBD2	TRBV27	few	TGTGCCAGCAGGTCGGGAGGTCGGGAGACCCAGTACTTC	CASRSGGRETQYF
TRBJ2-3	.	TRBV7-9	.	TGTGCCAGCAGCCAGACTAGAATCACAGATACGCAGTATTTT	CASSQTRITDTQYF
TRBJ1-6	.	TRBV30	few	TGTGCCTGGAGTGAGACAGAAACTTCACCCCTCCACTTT	CAWSETETSPLHF
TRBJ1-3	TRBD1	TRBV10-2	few	TGCGCCAGCAGCAAGGGACAGGGGGTTGTCTCTGGAAACACCATATATTTT	CASSKGQGVVSGNTIYF
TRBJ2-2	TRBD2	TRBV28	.	TGTGCCAGCAGTTCCAGTGCCGGACTAGCGGGAGTTAGCACCGGGGAGCTGTTTTTT	CASSSSAGLAGVSTGELFF
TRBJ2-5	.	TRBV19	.	TGTGCCAGTGGACAGTACCTTCAGGGGCAAGAGACCCAGTACTTC	CASGQYLQGQETQYF
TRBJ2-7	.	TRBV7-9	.	TGTGCCAGCAGCTCCGGCTGGGGGCGGGAGCACGAGCAGTACTTC	CASSSGWGREHEQYF
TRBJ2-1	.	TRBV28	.	TGTGCCAGCAGTTTATATACGGGAGTGGACAATGAGCAGTTCTTC	CASSLYTGVDNEQFF
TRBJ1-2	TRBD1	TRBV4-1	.	TGCGCCAGCAGCCAAGATGCGGGACAGGTTTATGGCTACACCTTC	CASSQDAGQVYGYTF
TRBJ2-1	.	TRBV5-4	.	TGTGCCAGCAGCTTGGTGACTAGAGTAAATGAGCAGTTCTTC	CASSLVTRVNEQFF
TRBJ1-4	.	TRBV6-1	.	TGTGCCAGCAGTCGGGACTTAAGTAATGAAAAACTGTTTTTT	CASSRDLSNEKLFF
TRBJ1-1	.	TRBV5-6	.	TGTGCCAGCAGCTCAATACAGGGAACCCTAAACACTGAAGCTTTCTTT	CASSSIQGTLNTEAFF
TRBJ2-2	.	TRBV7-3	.	TGTGCCAGCATGAGGGCATCCGGGACCGGGGAGCTGTTTTTT	CASMRASGTGELFF
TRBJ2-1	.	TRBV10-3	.	TGTGCCATCAGTGAATACGAAGACAGTTTCGATGAGCAGTTCTTC	CAISEYEDSFDEQFF
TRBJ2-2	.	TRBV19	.	TGTGCCAGTAGTATAGATTTGGAGGGCCACACCGGGGAGCTGTTTTTT	CASSIDLEGHTGELFF
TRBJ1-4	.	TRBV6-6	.	TGTGCCAGCAGTTCCCGCGGGCAGGCTAATGAAAAACTGTTTTTT	CASSSRGQANEKLFF
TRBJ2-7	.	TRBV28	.	TGTGCCAGCAGTACGACAGTGGAGCAGTACTTC	CASSTTVEQYF
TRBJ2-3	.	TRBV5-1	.	TGCGCCAGCAGCTTGGGGGTAGCTGCGATGGATACGCAGTATTTT	CASSLGVAAMDTQYF
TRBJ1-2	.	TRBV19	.	TGTGCCAGTAGTATTCCTAGGTCCTACTATGGCTACACCTTC	CASSIPRSYYGYTF
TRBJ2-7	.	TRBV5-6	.	TGTGCCAGCAGCTTTACTAACTACTACGAGCAGTACTTC	CASSFTNYYEQYF
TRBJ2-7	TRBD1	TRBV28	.	TGTGCCAGCAACGCGTTGACAGGGTCCTACGAGCAGTACTTC	CASNALTGSYEQYF
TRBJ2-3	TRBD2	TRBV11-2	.	TGTGCCAGCAGCCGCTGGGGGGGTGATGGCACAGATACGCAGTATTTT	CASSRWGGDGTDTQYF
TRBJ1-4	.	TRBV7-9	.	TGTGCCAGCAGCTCCGGTGGAGAACTGTTTTTT	CASSSGGELFF
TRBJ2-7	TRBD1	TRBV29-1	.	TGCAGCGTGCTCAAACTCCGGGACAGATCCTACGAGCAGTACTTC	CSVLKLRDRSYEQYF
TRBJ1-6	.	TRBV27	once	TGTGCCAGCAGTTTATCAGGACAACGTAATTCACCCCTCCACTTT	CASSLSGQRNSPLHF
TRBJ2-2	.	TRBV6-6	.	TGTGCCAGCAGTTCCGTTGGTAGCCGGAACACCGGGGAGCTGTTTTTT	CASSSVGSRNTGELFF
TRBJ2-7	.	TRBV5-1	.	TGCGCCAGCAGCTTTGGTCTTTCCTACGAGCAGTACTTC	CASSFGLSYEQYF
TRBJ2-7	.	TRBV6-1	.	TGTGCCAGCAGTGCCATCGACAGGTACGAGCAGTACTTC	CASSAIDRYEQYF
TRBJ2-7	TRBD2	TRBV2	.	TGTGCCAGCACCACTCTAGCGGCATACGAGCAGTACTTC	CASTTLAAYEQYF
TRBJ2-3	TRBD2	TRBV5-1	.	TGCGCCAGCAGCTTAGCGGGAGGGCCCACAGATACGCAGTATTTT	CASSLAGGPTDTQYF
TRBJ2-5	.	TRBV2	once	TGTGCCAGCAGTGGGGCCCGGCTGGAGACCCAGTACTTC	CASSGARLETQYF
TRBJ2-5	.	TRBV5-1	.	TGCGCCAGCAGGCACTCCGGGACTCAAATACGGCAGTACTTC	CASRHSGTQIRQYF
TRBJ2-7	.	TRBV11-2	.	TGTGCCAGCAGCTACGCGCCTACTTTTACCTACGAGCAGTACTTC	CASSYAPTFTYEQYF
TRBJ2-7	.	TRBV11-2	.	TGTGCCAGCAGCTTAATTGAGAGCTCCTACGAGCAGTACTTC	CASSLIESSYEQYF